This T cell receptor (beta chain) was obtained from a study of shared clonotypes between healthy human individuals. The V and J ends lost 2 bases and 1 base respectively, with 7 bases between them. The CDR3 is made up of 14 amino acids. Germline V gene data show CDR1 as SGHNT and CDR2 as YYREEE (reference sequence). The table came from immunoSEQ multiplex PCR; TCRdb's copy has only in-frame clones and leaves some out. Of some 1.5 million clones detected, around 98% appear once; the ten largest clones hold around 0.47%. It was into CD45RA+ naive and CD45RA-negative memory subsets that the CD4+ cells were split.

The sample was naive CD4+ T cells sorted from blood. Subset specified: CD45RA+ positively selected. This sequence joins TRBV5-4 and TRBJ2-1; tentatively, D is TRBD1 (5 bases). The sequence was obtained from a man aged 25-40 years in good health. The CDR3 coding sequence is TGTGCCAGCAGCTTAGACAGTTCCTACAATGAGCAGTTCTTC. Amino acid sequence: CASSLDSSYNEQFF.